Below, 12 T cell receptor beta chains from the same sample are listed, as sequenced in a study of T cell responses to AZD1222 COVID-19 vaccine. Measured with immunoSEQ multiplex PCR; TCRdb has only the in-frame clones, and not every one. The table includes some 120,000 clones, 87% detected once. The sequencing here drew on peripheral blood, taken on day 0 of AZD1222 vaccination. The receptors stem from an adult in good health.

The CDR3 DNA follows: TGTGCCAGCAGCTTCGGGACAGTGAATGAAAAACTGTTTTTT. Its translation: CASSFGTVNEKLFF. The chain has TRBV5-4 and TRBJ1-4; 7 nucleotides agree with TRBD1. Germline V gives CDR1 SGHNT, CDR2 YYREEE (reference sequence). The CDR3 extends over 14 amino acids. V was pared by 2 bases and J by 5 bases, with 3 bases of the junction left unmatched.

This clone was picked up a small number of times. The J gene is TRBJ1-2, the V gene TRBV4-3; no reliable D call. Trimming left V 0 bases short and J 1 base short, with 9 bases between. The CDR3 covers 15 residues. CDR1 is LGHNA and CDR2 is YSLEER in the germline V gene. For the CDR3, the DNA is TGCGCCAGCAGCCAAGATCCGACGGATAACTATGGCTACACCTTC. Translation gives CASSQDPTDNYGYTF.

The chain employs TRBV2 and TRBJ1-5, with 7 bases matching TRBD1. The CDR3 covers 15 residues. CDR1 SNHLY and CDR2 FYNNEI come from the germline V gene. The V gene end was trimmed by 9 bases and the J gene end by 0 bases; junction bases not matched to a gene: 8. In DNA, the CDR3 is TGTGCCAGTCGGGACAGCGATTATAGCAATCAGCCCCAGCATTTT. It is translated as CASRDSDYSNQPQHF.

The rearrangement links TRBV6-1 to TRBJ1-2, with TRBD1 matching 7 bases. The J segment lost 8 bases and the V segment lost 0 bases, leaving 3 bases of the junction unmatched. CDR1 MNHNS and CDR2 SASEGT come from the germline V gene. The CDR3 extends over 13 amino acids. CDR3 nucleotides: TGTGCCAGCAGTGAAGCCTACAGGGGAGGCTACACCTTC. It encodes CASSEAYRGGYTF.

The rearrangement links TRBV7-9 to TRBJ2-3; possibly TRBD2 for D (5 bases). Germline V lookup: CDR1 SEHNR, CDR2 FQNEAQ (reference sequence). This CDR3 spans 13 amino acids. The V gene lost 3 bases and the J gene lost 3 bases, with 7 bases spanning the gap. Written as DNA, the CDR3 is TGTGCCAGCAGCTTCGGGGTGACAGATACGCAGTATTTT. Translation gives CASSFGVTDTQYF. Full variable domain (missing parts from reference TRBV7-9 and TRBJ2-3): DTGVSQNPRHKITKRGQNVTFRCDPISEHNRLYWYRQTLGQGPEFLTYFQNEAQLEKSRLLSDRFSAERPKGSFSTLEIQRTEQGDSAMYLCASSFGVTDTQYFGPGTRLTVL.

The V gene is TRBV12-3 or TRBV12-4, the J gene TRBJ2-1, with D possibly TRBD1 on 6 matching bases. Trimming cost V 3 bases and J 10 bases, with 7 bases left between them. The CDR3 has 11 amino acids. Written as DNA, the CDR3 is TGTGCCAGCAGTTTGGGGACAGAGCAGTTCTTC. Its protein product is CASSLGTEQFF.

This sequence joins TRBV5-6 and TRBJ2-5; the D gene is possibly TRBD1 (5 bases). The germline gives CDR1 SGHDT, CDR2 YYEEEE. The CDR3 loop spans 15 amino acids. Trimming shortened V by 1 base and J by 3 bases, and 13 bases separated the two germline ends. The CDR3 DNA is TGTGCCAGCAGCTTGCGGGCAGGGATCAAAGAGACCCAGTACTTC. This encodes CASSLRAGIKETQYF. Drawing the rest from reference TRBV5-6 and TRBJ2-5, the complete variable domain is DAGVTQSPTHLIKTRGQQVTLRCSPKSGHDTVSWYQQALGQGPQFIFQYYEEEERQRGNFPDRFSGHQFPNYSSELNVNALLLGDSALYLCASSLRAGIKETQYFGPGTRLLVL.

V is TRBV3-1 (or the pseudogene TRBV3-2) and J is TRBJ2-4, with D perhaps matching TRBD2 (5 bases). Per the germline V gene, CDR1 is LGHDT and CDR2 is YNNKEL (reference sequence). Trimming removed 4 bases from V and 9 bases from J, with 22 bases in between. The CDR3 has 16 amino acids. The chain's CDR3 is CASSPWGSVGLSIQYF. CDR3 DNA: TGTGCCAGCAGCCCCTGGGGTAGCGTGGGTTTGAGCATTCAGTACTTC.

This clone was observed a few times. Other nucleotide sequences in the sample specify the same CDR3. This chain connects TRBV4-3 to TRBJ2-2; no definite D call. CDR3 length: 14 amino acids. The germline V gene encodes CDR1 LGHNA and CDR2 YSLEER. V lost 0 bases and J 4 bases, leaving 6 bases between the germline ends. CDR3 protein: CASSQDWGTGELFF. The CDR3 coding sequence is TGCGCCAGCAGCCAAGATTGGGGCACCGGGGAGCTGTTTTTT.

This clone appeared once. J is TRBJ1-2 and V is TRBV4-1; D uncertain. V was trimmed by 4 bases and J by 6 bases, leaving 24 bases between them. This CDR3 region has 17 residues. Germline V gene sequence: CDR1 MGHRA, CDR2 YSYEKL. CDR3 amino acids: CASSLPTGGRVDDGYTF. CDR3 DNA: TGCGCCAGCAGCCTCCCGACGGGCGGTAGGGTAGACGATGGCTACACCTTC.

This clone was observed a single time. The chain carries TRBV4-3 and TRBJ2-7; 9 bases agree with TRBD1. Germline CDR1 reads LGHNA; CDR2 reads YSLEER. This CDR3 comprises 16 residues. The junction had 5 bases not matched to a gene; V was cut back by 0 bases and J by 2 bases. CDR3 region: CASSQDTGTGTYEQYF. The CDR3 DNA follows: TGCGCCAGCAGCCAAGATACTGGGACAGGGACCTACGAGCAGTACTTC.

The chain uses TRBV6-2 or TRBV6-3 and TRBJ2-7, with 9 bases that match TRBD1. V shed 6 bases, J shed 2 bases, and the junction held 8 bases outside the gene matches. Germline CDR1 and CDR2: MNHEY and SVGEGT. The CDR3 covers 15 residues. CDR3 loop: CASSLRGQGAYEQYF. For the CDR3, the DNA is TGTGCCAGCAGCCTCAGGGGACAGGGTGCCTACGAGCAGTACTTC.